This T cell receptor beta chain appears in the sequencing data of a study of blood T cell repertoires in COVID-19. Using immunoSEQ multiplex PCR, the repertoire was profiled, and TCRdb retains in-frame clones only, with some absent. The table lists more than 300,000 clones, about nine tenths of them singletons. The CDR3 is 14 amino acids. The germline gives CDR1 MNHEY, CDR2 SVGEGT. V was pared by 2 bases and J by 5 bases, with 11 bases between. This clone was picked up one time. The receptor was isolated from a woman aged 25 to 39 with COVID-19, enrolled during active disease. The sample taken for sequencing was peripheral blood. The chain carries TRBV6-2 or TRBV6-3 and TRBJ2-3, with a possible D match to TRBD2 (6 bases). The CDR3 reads CASSYDGGVDTQYF. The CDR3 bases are TGTGCCAGCAGTTACGACGGGGGAGTAGATACGCAGTATTTT.